This entry lists 27 T cell receptor beta chains sequenced from one sample in a study of early T cells in non-severe SARS-CoV-2 infection. TCRdb analysed the 5' RACE reads with MiXCR anew, one entry per CDR3 protein. The sample gives about 25,000 distinct CDR3 sequences, less than 7% of which show up once; 2% to 3% is in the top ten. Sequenced material: whole blood. The source of these receptors is an adult who was a healthcare worker with PCR-confirmed SARS-CoV-2 infection or an uninfected control (not recorded which).

This clonotype was picked up many times. The chain combines TRBV20-1 with TRBJ2-1; no clear D. This CDR3 has 14 residues. Germline V gene lookup returns CDR1 DFQATT and CDR2 SNEGSKA (reference sequence). V was trimmed by 4 bases and J by 4 bases, leaving 14 bases between them. The CDR3 sequence is CSANPRLLYNEQFF. Here the CDR3 DNA reads TGCAGTGCTAACCCTAGGCTGTTATACAATGAGCAGTTCTTC.

This clonotype was picked up many times. CDR3 DNA: TGCAGTGCCGGGACCGGGACGGAGGCCCGAAAGTACTTC. The encoded protein is CSAGTGTEARKYF. The genes are TRBV20-1 and TRBJ2-5; D assignment may be TRBD1 or TRBD2 (5 bases each). V was pared by 6 bases and J by 12 bases, with 23 bases between. The CDR3 is 13 residues long. CDR1 DFQATT and CDR2 SNEGSKA come from the germline V gene (reference sequence).

By sample share, this clonotype is medium-sized (0.01 to 0.1%). This chain links TRBV29-1 with TRBJ1-2; no clear D. Germline V CDR1 and CDR2: SQVTM, ANQGSEA. This CDR3 is 15 amino acids long. Between the trimmed V and J ends, which lost 0 bases and 1 base, there was a span of 12 bases. In nucleotides, the CDR3 is TGCAGCGTTGAAGATGGGCAACTGGGTAACTATGGCTACACCTTC. Translation gives CSVEDGQLGNYGYTF. The whole variable domain, remainder taken from reference TRBV29-1 and TRBJ1-2, is SAVISQKPSRDICQRGTSLTIQCQVDSQVTMMFWYRQQPGQSLTLIATANQGSEATYESGFVIDKFPISRPNLTFSTLTVSNMSPEDSSIYLCSVEDGQLGNYGYTFGSGTRLTVV.

This clonotype was detected ten times or more. V and J are TRBV29-1 and TRBJ2-5; a possible D gene is TRBD2 (6 bases). V was shortened by 5 bases and J by 4 bases, with 26 bases between the two germline ends. This CDR3 is 17 amino acids long. Per the germline V gene, CDR1 is SQVTM and CDR2 is ANQGSEA. This CDR3 is CSVRPPFGGFLGETQYF. The DNA of the CDR3 is TGCAGCGTTCGCCCCCCCTTCGGGGGTTTTTTGGGAGAGACCCAGTACTTC.

This clonotype was seen at least ten times. The chain uses TRBV5-1 and TRBJ2-1; TRBD1 might be the D (6 bases). The CDR3 consists of 15 residues. V shed 4 bases and J shed 0 bases, with 11 bases lying between them. CDR1 and CDR2 (germline): SGHRS, YFSETQ. The DNA of the CDR3 is TGCGCCAGCAGCGCGACAGGTTACTCCTACAATGAGCAGTTCTTC. It codes for CASSATGYSYNEQFF.

Ten or more counts support this clonotype. For the CDR3, the DNA is TGCAGTGCTAGAGATGCGGCGAGCTCCTATAATTCACCCCTCCACTTT. It encodes CSARDAASSYNSPLHF. The chain combines TRBV20-1 with TRBJ1-6, with D unclear. The CDR3 has 16 residues. Germline assignment: CDR1 DFQATT and CDR2 SNEGSKA (reference sequence). The V and J ends lost 0 bases and 0 bases respectively, with 9 bases between them.

This clonotype has a count of ten or more. The V call is TRBV19, the J call TRBJ2-1, with 8 bases matching TRBD2. The length of the CDR3 is 16 residues. Germline V lookup: CDR1 LNHDA, CDR2 SQIVND (reference sequence). V shed 5 bases, J shed 2 bases, and the junction held 8 bases outside the gene matches. The DNA of the CDR3 is TGTGCCAGTAGTTTAGCGGGGAGCGGAGCCTACAATGAGCAGTTCTTC. It translates to CASSLAGSGAYNEQFF. Combining the CDR3 with reference TRBV19 and TRBJ2-1 gives the whole variable domain DGGITQSPKYLFRKEGQNVTLSCEQNLNHDAMYWYRQDPGQGLRLIYYSQIVNDFQKGDIAEGYSVSREKKESFPLTVTSAQKNPTAFYLCASSLAGSGAYNEQFFGPGTRLTVL.

This clonotype was seen at least ten times. This chain uses TRBV9 with TRBJ2-1, with 9 bases that match TRBD2. Unmatched junction bases numbered 9, after V lost 1 base and J lost 7 bases. Germline V gene sequence: CDR1 SGDLS, CDR2 YYNGEE. The CDR3 extends over 16 amino acids. The CDR3 protein is CASSVTGLAIVNEQFF. CDR3 nucleotides: TGTGCCAGCAGCGTAACGGGACTAGCAATTGTAAATGAGCAGTTCTTC.

This clonotype occurred many times. V usage is TRBV7-6 and J usage is TRBJ1-5; D possibly corresponds to TRBD1 (5 bases). The CDR3 is 14 amino acids. The germline CDR1 and CDR2 sequences are SGHVS and FNYEAQ. V shed 2 bases and J shed 8 bases, with 13 bases lying between them. The CDR3 nucleotides read TGTGCCAGCAGCTTAATCCGGGGGAGGGAGCCCCAGCATTTT. This codes for CASSLIRGREPQHF.

This clonotype was detected many times. The chain carries TRBV11-2 and TRBJ2-7, with 11 bases matching TRBD2. Unmatched junction bases numbered 6, after V lost 6 bases and J lost 2 bases. CDR1 is SGHAT, CDR2 FQNNGV, per germline. The CDR3 is made up of 15 amino acids. The CDR3 spells CASRRTSGPPYEQYF. In nucleotides, the CDR3 is TGTGCCAGCAGACGGACTAGCGGGCCCCCCTACGAGCAGTACTTC.

This clonotype was seen many times. The rearrangement joins TRBV20-1 to TRBJ2-7; no reliable D call. Trimming removed 7 bases from V and 3 bases from J, with 10 bases in between. Germline V gene lookup returns CDR1 DFQATT and CDR2 SNEGSKA (reference sequence). The CDR3 length is 11 residues. The CDR3 is CSEQLLYEQYF. In DNA, the CDR3 is TGCAGTGAACAGTTACTCTACGAGCAGTACTTC.

Note on this clonotype: Possible read error: a much larger clone is one base away. The gene calls are TRBV10-1 and TRBJ2-5; 7 bases align to TRBD1. CDR1 is WNHNN, CDR2 SYGVQD, per germline (reference sequence). CDR3 length: 13 residues. In DNA form, the CDR3 reads TGCGCCAGCAGTGATGGGGGACAGCAGACCCAGCACTTC. This gives the protein CASSDGGQQTQHF.

This clonotype was counted at least ten times. CDR3 DNA: TGTGCCAGCAGCCAAGATCTAGGGAGTGGAGAGACCCAGTACTTC. This codes for CASSQDLGSGETQYF. The genes are TRBV14 and TRBJ2-5; D may be TRBD2 (5 bases). The CDR3 covers 15 residues. The V gene lost 0 bases and the J gene lost 4 bases, with 12 bases spanning the gap. Germline CDR1 SGHDN, CDR2 FVKESK.

This clonotype occurred many times. This sequence joins TRBV6-2 or TRBV6-3 and TRBJ1-5; D is possibly TRBD1 (6 bases). The germline V gene has CDR1 MNHEY and CDR2 SVGEGT. The CDR3 is 17 residues long. V was pared by 2 bases and J by 4 bases, with 18 bases between. In DNA form, the CDR3 reads TGTGCCAGCAGTTACACTCGGGGACATATGACTAATCAGCCCCAGCATTTT. It is translated as CASSYTRGHMTNQPQHF.

V is TRBV3-1 and J is TRBJ1-2, with no clear D. V was pared by 3 bases and J by 7 bases, with 15 bases between. CDR3 length: 14 amino acids. Germline CDR1 reads LGHDT; CDR2 reads YNNKEL (reference sequence). The CDR3 nucleotides are TGTGCCAGCAGCCATACGCGGACCACCGGTGGCTACACCTTC. It encodes CASSHTRTTGGYTF.

This clonotype has a count of ten or more. The chain carries TRBV5-1 and TRBJ2-3; tentatively, D is TRBD1 (5 bases). This CDR3 contains 12 residues. Germline CDR1 reads SGHRS; CDR2 reads YFSETQ. The V and J ends lost 4 bases and 5 bases respectively, with 8 bases between them. The CDR3 reads CASSEGVDTQYF. The DNA for the CDR3 is TGCGCCAGCAGCGAAGGGGTAGATACGCAGTATTTT.

This clonotype was detected a few times. This chain joins TRBV18 and TRBJ1-2, with 7 bases lining up with TRBD1. The length of the CDR3 is 14 residues. Germline V gene sequence: CDR1 KGHSH, CDR2 LQKENI. V lost 0 bases and J lost 5; bases outside the gene matches: 3. CDR3 in DNA: TGTGCCAGCTCACCACCGGGACAGCAATATGGCTACACCTTC. Translation gives CASSPPGQQYGYTF.

In its sample, this clonotype was seen many times. The chain uses TRBV4-3 and TRBJ2-5; tentative D call: TRBD1 (5 bases). The V end was cut by 0 bases, the J end by 5 bases, with 19 bases between. There are 17 residues in the CDR3. The V gene's germline CDR1 is LGHNA and CDR2 YSLEER. The DNA of the CDR3 is TGCGCCAGCAGCCAAGATTTTGGGCAGGGTTTTATCGAGACCCAGTACTTC. Amino acid sequence: CASSQDFGQGFIETQYF.

Of note for this clonotype: It may be a read error: a sequence one base away is much more abundant. This chain uses TRBV20-1 with TRBJ2-1, with 9 nucleotides matching TRBD1. Germline values: CDR1 DFQATT, CDR2 SNEGSKA (reference sequence). With V trimmed by 8 bases and J by 5 bases, 10 bases remained unmatched. CDR3 length equals 14 residues. The CDR3: CSTPRDRAHNEQFF. As DNA, the CDR3 is TGCAGTACTCCCCGGGACAGGGCCCACAATGAGCAGTTCTTC.

This rearrangement joins TRBV10-1 to TRBJ2-7; 7 bases fit TRBD1. Trimming at V came to 0 bases and at J to 7 bases, leaving 3 bases not matched to a gene. CDR1 is WNHNN and CDR2 is SYGVQD in the germline V gene (reference sequence). CDR3 length equals 13 residues. Here the CDR3 DNA reads TGCGCCAGCAGTGAGTCGAACAGGGGAGAGCAGTACTTC. Its protein is CASSESNRGEQYF.

This clonotype was seen many times. The chain has TRBV9 and TRBJ2-3; 8 bases line up with TRBD2. From germline, CDR1 is SGDLS and CDR2 YYNGEE. V lost 4 bases to trimming and J lost 2 bases; unmatched junction nucleotides: 6. The CDR3 contains 15 residues. CDR3 region: CASSYREGHTDTQYF. The CDR3 bases are TGTGCCAGCAGCTACCGGGAGGGTCACACAGATACGCAGTATTTT.

This clonotype was found many times. This rearrangement joins TRBV4-3 to TRBJ1-1; D is undetermined. The CDR3 runs to 16 residues. V lost 1 base to trimming and J lost 5 bases, with 17 bases between them. The germline V gene encodes CDR1 LGHNA and CDR2 YSLEER. The CDR3 region is CASSQGIRAPRTEAFF. The DNA for the CDR3 is TGCGCCAGCAGCCAAGGCATCCGGGCTCCCAGGACTGAAGCTTTCTTT.

This clonotype was observed many times. The chain is built from TRBV18 and TRBJ2-1, with D maybe TRBD2 (5 bases). The CDR3 sequence is 14 residues long. Germline CDR1 reads KGHSH; CDR2 reads LQKENI. V was cut by 0 bases and J by 10 bases, with 13 bases left in between. As DNA, the CDR3 is TGTGCCAGCTCACCACCTTTACGGGATGGAGAGCAGTTCTTC. Residues: CASSPPLRDGEQFF.

Many counts were recorded for this clonotype. V and J are TRBV29-1 and TRBJ1-1, with 9 nucleotides matching TRBD1. This CDR3 has 16 amino acids. The germline CDR1 and CDR2 sequences are SQVTM and ANQGSEA. After removal of 5 bases from V and 1 base from J, the junction contained 11 bases not matched to a gene. CDR3: CSVTGTGRRRNTEAFF. The CDR3 DNA is TGCAGCGTTACCGGGACAGGGAGGAGGAGGAACACTGAAGCTTTCTTT.

About this clonotype itself: It may be a read error: a sequence one base away is much more abundant. The rearrangement uses TRBV18 and TRBJ2-1; D gene ambiguous. Germline V gene lookup returns CDR1 KGHSH and CDR2 LQKENI. This CDR3 is built from 13 residues. V was trimmed by 1 base and J by 6 bases, leaving 7 bases between them. The CDR3 is CASSPHRTNEQFF. The CDR3 DNA reads TGTGCCAGCTCACCACATAGAACCAATGAGCAGTTCTTC.

This clonotype came up many times. The genes are TRBV29-1 and TRBJ1-1; no clear D. This CDR3 has 13 residues. Germline loops: CDR1 SQVTM, CDR2 ANQGSEA. V shed 5 bases and J shed 1 base, with 11 bases lying between them. As DNA, the CDR3 is TGCAGCGTTTACAGTAACCAGAACACTGAAGCTTTCTTT. Translating gives CSVYSNQNTEAFF.

In its sample, this clonotype was seen many times. V and J are TRBV6-1 and TRBJ2-5, with D maybe TRBD1 (6 bases). V lost 0 bases and J 1 base, leaving 9 bases between the germline ends. Germline V gives CDR1 MNHNS, CDR2 SASEGT. This CDR3 is built from 15 residues. This chain's CDR3 is CASSEAPDSQETQYF. CDR3 coding DNA: TGTGCCAGCAGTGAAGCCCCGGACAGCCAAGAGACCCAGTACTTC.